Below are 2 T cell receptor beta chains sequenced from a single sample in a study of cytomegalovirus exposure and HLA in healthy donors. TCRdb's copy holds only in-frame clones and misses some; the assay was immunoSEQ multiplex PCR. The sample has about 280,000 clones; approximately 90% are singletons. The material sequenced was PBMCs. The receptors were gathered from a woman between 18 and 29 years old in good health and CMV-seronegative.

The chain employs TRBV6-4 and TRBJ2-1, with D tentatively TRBD2 (6 bases). Looked up from germline, CDR1 is MRHNA and CDR2 is SNTAGT. Trimming shortened V by 4 bases and J by 4 bases, and 17 bases separated the two germline ends. The CDR3 is 16 residues long. CDR3 region: CASSAFRLAQYNEQFF. DNA for the CDR3: TGTGCCAGCAGTGCTTTTAGGCTAGCGCAGTACAATGAGCAGTTCTTC.

V usage is TRBV27 and J usage is TRBJ1-2; 8 bases align to TRBD1. The CDR3 sequence is 13 residues long. V dropped 3 bases and J dropped 7; count of bases not matched to a gene: 4. CDR1 MNHEY and CDR2 SMNVEV come from the germline V gene (reference sequence). CDR3 amino acids: CASSLRTGSGYTF. The CDR3 DNA is TGTGCCAGCAGTTTGCGGACAGGGAGTGGCTACACCTTC.